These T cell receptor beta chains were read from a single sample in a study of OX40 agonist ivuxolimab in advanced cancers. Assay used: immunoSEQ multiplex PCR; TCRdb lists only in-frame clones, some missing. The sample gives about 79,000 clones, roughly 94% of which show up once; over 9% is in the top ten. Sequencing used CD4+ or CD8+ T cells sorted from blood, obtained in a trial of the OX40 agonist ivuxolimab. These receptors all stem from an adult with an advanced solid tumor such as melanoma, head and neck, liver or kidney cancer. Both conserved end residues are part of each CDR3. The order of the fields is clone size, D gene, V gene, J gene, CDR3 DNA, CDR3 protein. D genes are given only for firm matches. Some rows have no size entry. The others give once, few or many, or a class for an expanded clone.

clone size: NA
D gene: TRBD2
V gene: TRBV19
J gene: TRBJ2-5
CDR3 DNA: TGTGCCAGTAGTATGGGGGGGCAAGAGACCCAGTACTTC
CDR3 protein: CASSMGGQETQYF

clone size: NA
D gene: NA
V gene: TRBV28
J gene: TRBJ2-7
CDR3 DNA: TGTGCCAGCAGTCCGGGCGGACAGTACTCCTACGAGCAGTACTTC
CDR3 protein: CASSPGGQYSYEQYF

clone size: once
D gene: NA
V gene: TRBV27
J gene: TRBJ1-2
CDR3 DNA: TGTGCCAGCAGTCCCACCGCCTACTATGGCTACACCTTC
CDR3 protein: CASSPTAYYGYTF

clone size: NA
D gene: TRBD2
V gene: TRBV7-9
J gene: TRBJ2-7
CDR3 DNA: TGTGCCAGCAGCTTGACTAGCGGGAGAAGCCCCTACGAGCAGTACTTC
CDR3 protein: CASSLTSGRSPYEQYF

clone size: NA
D gene: NA
V gene: TRBV28
J gene: TRBJ2-7
CDR3 DNA: TGTGCCAGCAGTTACAGGAGCTCCTACGAGCAGTACTTC
CDR3 protein: CASSYRSSYEQYF

clone size: NA
D gene: NA
V gene: TRBV6-5
J gene: TRBJ1-1
CDR3 DNA: TGTGCCAGCAGTTACAAGGGCCTGAACACTGAAGCTTTCTTT
CDR3 protein: CASSYKGLNTEAFF

clone size: NA
D gene: NA
V gene: TRBV4-3
J gene: TRBJ1-3
CDR3 DNA: TGCGCCAGCAGCCAAGATCGGGGCAGATTCGGAAACACCATATATTTT
CDR3 protein: CASSQDRGRFGNTIYF

clone size: NA
D gene: TRBD2
V gene: TRBV2
J gene: TRBJ2-7
CDR3 DNA: TGTGCCAGCAGTGCTAGTCTAGCGGGTAAAAACGAGCAGTACTTC
CDR3 protein: CASSASLAGKNEQYF

clone size: once
D gene: NA
V gene: TRBV27
J gene: TRBJ2-7
CDR3 DNA: TGTGCCAGCAGTCTACAGTCCTCCTACGAGCAGTACTTC
CDR3 protein: CASSLQSSYEQYF

clone size: NA
D gene: NA
V gene: TRBV7-2
J gene: TRBJ1-6
CDR3 DNA: TGTGACCTACGGAGGCAGGGCATATATTCACCCCTCCACTTT
CDR3 protein: CDLRRQGIYSPLHF

clone size: NA
D gene: NA
V gene: TRBV9
J gene: TRBJ2-7
CDR3 DNA: TGTGCCAGCAGCTTAAGCTCGAGCTCCTACGAGCAGTACTTC
CDR3 protein: CASSLSSSSYEQYF

clone size: NA
D gene: NA
V gene: TRBV7-7
J gene: TRBJ2-7
CDR3 DNA: TGTGCCAGCAGCCTAGGACTCGGTTCCCACGAGCAGTACTTC
CDR3 protein: CASSLGLGSHEQYF

clone size: NA
D gene: NA
V gene: TRBV11-2
J gene: TRBJ2-3
CDR3 DNA: TGTGCCAGCAGCTTCGACAGCAGCACAGATACGCAGTATTTT
CDR3 protein: CASSFDSSTDTQYF

clone size: NA
D gene: NA
V gene: TRBV7-9
J gene: TRBJ2-7
CDR3 DNA: TGTGCCAGCAGCTTAGGGAGGGGTTCCTACGAGCAGTACTTC
CDR3 protein: CASSLGRGSYEQYF

clone size: NA
D gene: TRBD2
V gene: TRBV29-1
J gene: TRBJ2-7
CDR3 DNA: TGCAGCGTTGGAACGACTAGCGGTTATACCTACGAGCAGTACTTC
CDR3 protein: CSVGTTSGYTYEQYF

clone size: NA
D gene: NA
V gene: TRBV9
J gene: TRBJ2-7
CDR3 DNA: TGTGCCAGCAGCGTAGGTCCGGCTAGCTCCTACGAGCAGTACTTC
CDR3 protein: CASSVGPASSYEQYF

clone size: NA
D gene: TRBD1
V gene: TRBV10-2
J gene: TRBJ2-7
CDR3 DNA: TGCGCCAGCAGTGCCGGGACAGGGGAGAGAATCGACCTCACCGAGCAGTACTTC
CDR3 protein: CASSAGTGERIDLTEQYF

clone size: NA
D gene: NA
V gene: TRBV11-2
J gene: TRBJ2-7
CDR3 DNA: TGTGCCAGCAGCTTAGGGGCAGGCTGGGGCTACGAGCAGTACTTC
CDR3 protein: CASSLGAGWGYEQYF

clone size: NA
D gene: NA
V gene: TRBV4-1
J gene: TRBJ2-7
CDR3 DNA: TGCGCCAGCAGCCAAGACCAGTACTACGAGCAGTACTTC
CDR3 protein: CASSQDQYYEQYF

clone size: NA
D gene: NA
V gene: TRBV27
J gene: TRBJ2-5
CDR3 DNA: TGTGCCAGCAGTTTATCCCGCAGGGGAGAGACCCAGTACTTC
CDR3 protein: CASSLSRRGETQYF

clone size: NA
D gene: NA
V gene: TRBV4-1
J gene: TRBJ2-1
CDR3 DNA: TGCGCCAGCAGCCAAGTTGGAAGGACGCCCAATGAGCAGTTCTTC
CDR3 protein: CASSQVGRTPNEQFF

clone size: NA
D gene: TRBD1
V gene: TRBV6-4
J gene: TRBJ2-6
CDR3 DNA: TGTGCCAGCAGTGACTCAGACAGGGCTGGGGCCAACGTCCTGACTTTC
CDR3 protein: CASSDSDRAGANVLTF

clone size: NA
D gene: NA
V gene: TRBV18
J gene: TRBJ1-5
CDR3 DNA: TGTGCCAGCTCACCAAGTTCGGAGTTTCATAATCAGCCCCAGCATTTT
CDR3 protein: CASSPSSEFHNQPQHF

clone size: NA
D gene: NA
V gene: TRBV5-1
J gene: TRBJ2-6
CDR3 DNA: TGCGCCAGCAGCTTGGGCATCTCTGGGGCCAACGTCCTGACTTTC
CDR3 protein: CASSLGISGANVLTF

clone size: NA
D gene: TRBD2
V gene: TRBV11-2
J gene: TRBJ2-2
CDR3 DNA: TGTGCCAGCAGCTTGGGACTAGCGGGACCCCCGAGTACCGGGGAGCTGTTTTTT
CDR3 protein: CASSLGLAGPPSTGELFF

clone size: NA
D gene: TRBD1
V gene: TRBV28
J gene: TRBJ1-6
CDR3 DNA: TGTGCCAGCGGGATGACAGGGAACGGTAATTCACCCCTCCACTTT
CDR3 protein: CASGMTGNGNSPLHF

clone size: NA
D gene: TRBD1
V gene: TRBV10-3
J gene: TRBJ2-2
CDR3 DNA: TGTGCCATCAGTGAGTCGGGACAGGGGGGCACCGGGGAGCTGTTTTTT
CDR3 protein: CAISESGQGGTGELFF

clone size: NA
D gene: NA
V gene: TRBV19
J gene: TRBJ2-7
CDR3 DNA: TGTGCCAGTAGTCCGGGGACTTACGAGCAGTACTTC
CDR3 protein: CASSPGTYEQYF

clone size: NA
D gene: NA
V gene: TRBV19
J gene: TRBJ1-5
CDR3 DNA: TGTGCCAGTAGTGCCTCCAGGGCCGGCAATCAGCCCCAGCATTTT
CDR3 protein: CASSASRAGNQPQHF

clone size: once
D gene: NA
V gene: TRBV19
J gene: TRBJ1-2
CDR3 DNA: TGTGCCAGTGGGGCGGAGGGTTACTATGGCTACACCTTC
CDR3 protein: CASGAEGYYGYTF

clone size: NA
D gene: TRBD1
V gene: TRBV5-4
J gene: TRBJ2-1
CDR3 DNA: TGTGCCAGCAGCCTCGGGACAGGGGGCAATGAGCAGTTCTTC
CDR3 protein: CASSLGTGGNEQFF

clone size: NA
D gene: NA
V gene: TRBV11-2
J gene: TRBJ1-5
CDR3 DNA: TGTGCCAGCAGCTTCGGCGATCAGCCCCAGCATTTT
CDR3 protein: CASSFGDQPQHF

clone size: NA
D gene: NA
V gene: TRBV30
J gene: TRBJ2-7
CDR3 DNA: TGTGCCTGGACCCTAGCCCACGAGCAGTACTTC
CDR3 protein: CAWTLAHEQYF

clone size: NA
D gene: NA
V gene: TRBV6-5
J gene: TRBJ1-5
CDR3 DNA: TGTGCCAGTGCCAGGGGAGGCAATCAGCCCCAGCATTTT
CDR3 protein: CASARGGNQPQHF

clone size: NA
D gene: NA
V gene: TRBV19
J gene: TRBJ1-2
CDR3 DNA: TGTGCCAGTAGTATGACGTCGGACTCTCCATGCTTC
CDR3 protein: CASSMTSDSPCF

clone size: NA
D gene: NA
V gene: TRBV19
J gene: TRBJ2-4
CDR3 DNA: TGTGCCAGTAGTACCCTGGACTTAAACATTCAGTACTTC
CDR3 protein: CASSTLDLNIQYF

clone size: NA
D gene: TRBD1
V gene: TRBV7-9
J gene: TRBJ2-2
CDR3 DNA: TGTGCCAGCAGCCCCGGGACAGGGAGATTCGGGGAGCTGTTTTTT
CDR3 protein: CASSPGTGRFGELFF

clone size: NA
D gene: NA
V gene: TRBV27
J gene: TRBJ2-7
CDR3 DNA: TGTGCCAGCAGTTTTTCTCTGGGGCAGGGTGTAAACGAGCAGTACTTC
CDR3 protein: CASSFSLGQGVNEQYF

clone size: NA
D gene: NA
V gene: TRBV5-1
J gene: TRBJ2-3
CDR3 DNA: TGCGCCAGCAGTTCTCGACAAGCCACATTCACAGATACGCAGTATTTT
CDR3 protein: CASSSRQATFTDTQYF

clone size: NA
D gene: NA
V gene: TRBV5-1
J gene: TRBJ1-1
CDR3 DNA: TGCGCCAGCAGCTTGGAGGGCAGCCTCATGAACACTGAAGCTTTCTTT
CDR3 protein: CASSLEGSLMNTEAFF

clone size: NA
D gene: TRBD1
V gene: TRBV27
J gene: TRBJ1-2
CDR3 DNA: TGTGCCAGCAAGACAGGGACATATGGCTACACCTTC
CDR3 protein: CASKTGTYGYTF

clone size: once
D gene: NA
V gene: TRBV7-9
J gene: TRBJ2-1
CDR3 DNA: TGTGCCAGCAGCTTAGAATTCGGAAGGGGTGAGCAGTTCTTC
CDR3 protein: CASSLEFGRGEQFF

clone size: NA
D gene: NA
V gene: TRBV6-1
J gene: TRBJ2-7
CDR3 DNA: TGTGCCGCCAAAAGCGGCCTCAACTACGAGCAGTACTTC
CDR3 protein: CAAKSGLNYEQYF

clone size: NA
D gene: TRBD1
V gene: TRBV14
J gene: TRBJ1-4
CDR3 DNA: TGTGCCAGCAGCCAATGGGGGACAGGGGTGGCTAATGAAAAACTGTTTTTT
CDR3 protein: CASSQWGTGVANEKLFF

clone size: NA
D gene: NA
V gene: TRBV7-8
J gene: TRBJ2-7
CDR3 DNA: TGTGCCAGCAGCCCCTTGGGGACGAACTACGAGCAGTACTTC
CDR3 protein: CASSPLGTNYEQYF

clone size: NA
D gene: NA
V gene: TRBV7-6
J gene: TRBJ2-7
CDR3 DNA: TGTGCCAGCAGCTACCGGGACAACTCCTACGAGCAGTACTTC
CDR3 protein: CASSYRDNSYEQYF

clone size: NA
D gene: TRBD1
V gene: TRBV10-3
J gene: TRBJ1-1
CDR3 DNA: TGTGCCATCAGTACCGACAGGGGCCTCGGGGACACTGAAGCTTTCTTT
CDR3 protein: CAISTDRGLGDTEAFF

clone size: NA
D gene: NA
V gene: TRBV7-2
J gene: TRBJ2-7
CDR3 DNA: TGTGCCAGCAGCTTAGAGGGGAACGAGCAGTACTTC
CDR3 protein: CASSLEGNEQYF

clone size: NA
D gene: NA
V gene: TRBV9
J gene: TRBJ2-5
CDR3 DNA: TGTGCCAGCAGCGCATACGGGACCCCTCAAGAGACCCAGTACTTC
CDR3 protein: CASSAYGTPQETQYF